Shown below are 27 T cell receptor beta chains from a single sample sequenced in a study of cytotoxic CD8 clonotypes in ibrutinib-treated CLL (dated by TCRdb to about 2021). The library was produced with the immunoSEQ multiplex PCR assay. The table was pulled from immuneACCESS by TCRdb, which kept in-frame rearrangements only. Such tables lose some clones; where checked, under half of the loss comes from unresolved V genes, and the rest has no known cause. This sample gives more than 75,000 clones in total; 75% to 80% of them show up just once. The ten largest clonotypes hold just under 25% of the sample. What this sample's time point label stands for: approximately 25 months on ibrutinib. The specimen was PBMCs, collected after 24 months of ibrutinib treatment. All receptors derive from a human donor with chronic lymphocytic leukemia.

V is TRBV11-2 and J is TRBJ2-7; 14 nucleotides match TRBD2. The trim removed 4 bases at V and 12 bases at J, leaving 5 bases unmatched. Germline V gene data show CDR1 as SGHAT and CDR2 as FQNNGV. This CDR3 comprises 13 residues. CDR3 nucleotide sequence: TGTGCCAGCAGCTCGGGACTAGCGGGAGAGATGTACTTC. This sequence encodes CASSSGLAGEMYF.

The CDR3 sequence is CAWSRDRPYGYTF. Here the CDR3 DNA reads TGTGCCTGGAGTCGGGACAGACCTTATGGCTACACCTTC. The chain joins TRBV30 to TRBJ1-2, with 7 bases that match TRBD1. The CDR3 consists of 13 residues. Germline CDR1 and CDR2: GTSNPN and SVGIG (reference sequence). Losses at the gene ends were 2 bases for V and 5 bases for J; bases not matched to a gene: 5.

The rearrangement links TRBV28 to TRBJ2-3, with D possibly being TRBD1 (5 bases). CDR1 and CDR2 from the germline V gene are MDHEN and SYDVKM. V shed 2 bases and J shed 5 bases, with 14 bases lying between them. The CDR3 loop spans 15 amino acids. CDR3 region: CASSLRGPRGDTQYF. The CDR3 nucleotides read TGTGCCAGCAGTTTAAGGGGCCCCCGTGGAGATACGCAGTATTTT.

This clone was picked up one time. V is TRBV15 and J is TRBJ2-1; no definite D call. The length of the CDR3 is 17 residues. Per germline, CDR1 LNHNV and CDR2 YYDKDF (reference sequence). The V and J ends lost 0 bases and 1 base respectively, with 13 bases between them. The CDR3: CATSRDLGGNSYNEQFF. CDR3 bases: TGTGCCACCAGCAGAGATCTCGGCGGTAATTCCTACAATGAGCAGTTCTTC.

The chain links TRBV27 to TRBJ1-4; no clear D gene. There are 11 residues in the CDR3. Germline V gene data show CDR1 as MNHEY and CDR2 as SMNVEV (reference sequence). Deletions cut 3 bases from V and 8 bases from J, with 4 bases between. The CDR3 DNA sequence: TGTGCCAGCAGTTTCGGGGAAAAACTGTTTTTT. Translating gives CASSFGEKLFF.

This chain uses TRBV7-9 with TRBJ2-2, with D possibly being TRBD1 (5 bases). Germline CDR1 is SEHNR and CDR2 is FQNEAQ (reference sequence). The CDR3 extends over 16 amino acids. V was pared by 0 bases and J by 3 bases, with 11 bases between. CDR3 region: CASSLAHRPDTGELFF. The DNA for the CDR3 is TGTGCCAGCAGCTTAGCACACAGGCCGGACACCGGGGAGCTGTTTTTT.

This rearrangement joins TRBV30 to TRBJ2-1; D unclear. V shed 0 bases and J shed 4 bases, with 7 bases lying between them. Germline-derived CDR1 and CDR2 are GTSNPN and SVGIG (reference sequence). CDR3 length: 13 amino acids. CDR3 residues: CAWSVGDYNEQFF. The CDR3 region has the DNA TGTGCCTGGAGTGTAGGCGATTACAATGAGCAGTTCTTC.

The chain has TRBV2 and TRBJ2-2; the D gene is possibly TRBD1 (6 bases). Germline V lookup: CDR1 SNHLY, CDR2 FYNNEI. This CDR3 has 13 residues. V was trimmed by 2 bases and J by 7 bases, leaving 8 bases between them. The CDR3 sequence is CASSEQGHGELFF. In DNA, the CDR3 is TGTGCCAGCAGTGAACAGGGGCACGGGGAGCTGTTTTTT.

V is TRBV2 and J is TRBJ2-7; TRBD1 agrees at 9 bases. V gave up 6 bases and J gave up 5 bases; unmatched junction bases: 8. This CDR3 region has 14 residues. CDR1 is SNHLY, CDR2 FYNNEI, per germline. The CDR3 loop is CASRDLGQGNEQYF. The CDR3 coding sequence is TGTGCCAGCAGGGACCTGGGACAGGGTAACGAGCAGTACTTC.

The CDR3 bases are TGTGCCAGCAGTTCTACGGACAGTCTCAGAGACTATGGCTACACCTTC. This encodes CASSSTDSLRDYGYTF. The gene calls are TRBV27 and TRBJ1-2, with a possible D match to TRBD1 (6 bases). Trimming cost V 4 bases and J 3 bases, with 18 bases left between them. CDR3 size: 16 residues. Germline values: CDR1 MNHEY, CDR2 SMNVEV (reference sequence).

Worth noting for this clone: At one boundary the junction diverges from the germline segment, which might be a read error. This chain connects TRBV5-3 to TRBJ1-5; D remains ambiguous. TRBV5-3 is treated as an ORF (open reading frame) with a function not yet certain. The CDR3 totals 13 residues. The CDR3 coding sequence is TGTGCCAGCAGCTTGGAGAGAAATCAGCCCCAGCATTTT. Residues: CASSLERNQPQHF.

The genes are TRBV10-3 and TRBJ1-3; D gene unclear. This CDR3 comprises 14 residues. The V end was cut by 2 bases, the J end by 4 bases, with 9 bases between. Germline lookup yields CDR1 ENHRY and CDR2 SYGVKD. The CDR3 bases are TGTGCCATCAGTGAGGGTCGGTGGGGAAACACCATATATTTT. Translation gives CAISEGRWGNTIYF.

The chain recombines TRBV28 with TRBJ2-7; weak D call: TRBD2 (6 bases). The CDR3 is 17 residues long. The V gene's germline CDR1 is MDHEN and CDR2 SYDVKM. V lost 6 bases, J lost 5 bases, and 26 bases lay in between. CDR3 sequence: CASRRMSGTGERNEQYF. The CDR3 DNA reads TGTGCCAGCAGGCGAATGAGTGGGACTGGGGAGAGGAACGAGCAGTACTTC.

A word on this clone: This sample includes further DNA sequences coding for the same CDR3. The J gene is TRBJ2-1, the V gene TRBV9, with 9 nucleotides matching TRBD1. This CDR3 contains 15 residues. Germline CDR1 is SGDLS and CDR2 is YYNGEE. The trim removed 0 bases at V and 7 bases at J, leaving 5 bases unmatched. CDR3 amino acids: CASSVGGQGGNEQFF. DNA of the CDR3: TGTGCCAGCAGCGTAGGGGGACAGGGTGGAAATGAGCAGTTCTTC. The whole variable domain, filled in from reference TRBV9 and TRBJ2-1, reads DSGVTQTPKHLITATGQRVTLRCSPRSGDLSVYWYQQSLDQGLQFLIQYYNGEERAKGNILERFSAQQFPDLHSELNLSSLELGDSALYFCASSVGGQGGNEQFFGPGTRLTVL.

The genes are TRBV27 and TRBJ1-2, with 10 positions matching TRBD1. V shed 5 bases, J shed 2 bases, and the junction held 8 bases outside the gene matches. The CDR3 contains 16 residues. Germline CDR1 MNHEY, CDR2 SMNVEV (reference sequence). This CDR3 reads CASSPGTGAANYGYTF. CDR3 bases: TGTGCCAGCAGTCCAGGGACAGGGGCCGCCAACTATGGCTACACCTTC.

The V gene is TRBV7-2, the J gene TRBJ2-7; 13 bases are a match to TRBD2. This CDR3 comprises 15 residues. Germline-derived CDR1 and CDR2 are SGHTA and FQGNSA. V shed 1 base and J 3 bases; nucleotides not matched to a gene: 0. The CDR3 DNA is TGTGCCAGCAGCTTAGGACTAGCGGGGGGCTACGAGCAGTACTTC. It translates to CASSLGLAGGYEQYF. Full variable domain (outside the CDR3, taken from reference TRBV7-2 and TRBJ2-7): GAGVSQSPSNKVTEKGKDVELRCDPISGHTALYWYRQSLGQGLEFLIYFQGNSAPDKSGLPSDRFSAERTGGSVSTLTIQRTQQEDSAVYLCASSLGLAGGYEQYFGPGTRLTVT.

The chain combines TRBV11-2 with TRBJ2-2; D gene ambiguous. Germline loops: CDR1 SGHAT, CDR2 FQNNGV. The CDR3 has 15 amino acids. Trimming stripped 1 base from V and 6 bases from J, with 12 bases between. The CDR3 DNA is TGTGCCAGCAGCTTAGCCCCGAAGCCCGCCGGGGAGCTGTTTTTT. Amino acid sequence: CASSLAPKPAGELFF.

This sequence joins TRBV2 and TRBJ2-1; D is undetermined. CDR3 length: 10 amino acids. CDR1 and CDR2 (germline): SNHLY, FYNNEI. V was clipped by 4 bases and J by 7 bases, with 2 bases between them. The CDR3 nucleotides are TGTGCCAGCAGTGCTAATGAGCAGTTCTTC. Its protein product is CASSANEQFF.

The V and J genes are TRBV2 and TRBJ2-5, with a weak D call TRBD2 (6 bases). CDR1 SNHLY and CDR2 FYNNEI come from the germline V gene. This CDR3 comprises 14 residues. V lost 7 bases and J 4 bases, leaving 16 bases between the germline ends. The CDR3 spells CASTVTRAVETQYF. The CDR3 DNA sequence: TGTGCCAGCACCGTGACTAGGGCGGTAGAGACCCAGTACTTC.

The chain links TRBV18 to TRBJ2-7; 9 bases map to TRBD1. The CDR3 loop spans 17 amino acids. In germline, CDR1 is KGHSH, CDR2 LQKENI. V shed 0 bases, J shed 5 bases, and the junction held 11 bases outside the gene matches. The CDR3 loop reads CASSPPGARQGVHEQYF. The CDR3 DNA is TGTGCCAGCTCACCACCGGGCGCGCGACAGGGGGTTCACGAGCAGTACTTC.

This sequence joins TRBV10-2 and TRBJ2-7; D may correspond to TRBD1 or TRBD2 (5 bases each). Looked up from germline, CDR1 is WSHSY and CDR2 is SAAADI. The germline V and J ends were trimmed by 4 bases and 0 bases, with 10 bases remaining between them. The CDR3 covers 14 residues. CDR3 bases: TGCGCCAGCAGTGCCTCAGGGACCTCCTACGAGCAGTACTTC. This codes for CASSASGTSYEQYF.

CDR3 DNA sequence: TGTGCCATCAGTGAGTCGGTAGGGGCTTCCTACGAGCAGTACTTC. Translation: CAISESVGASYEQYF. This chain links TRBV10-3 with TRBJ2-7, with D perhaps TRBD1 (5 bases). Germline CDR1 and CDR2: ENHRY and SYGVKD. Trimming removed 0 bases at V and 1 base at J, with 10 bases between. The CDR3 is 15 residues long.

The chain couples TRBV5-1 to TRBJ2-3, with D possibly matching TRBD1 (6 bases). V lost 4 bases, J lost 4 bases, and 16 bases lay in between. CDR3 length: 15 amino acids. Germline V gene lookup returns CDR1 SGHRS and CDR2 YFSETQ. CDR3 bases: TGCGCCAGCAGCCCTTTCGACAGGCTTGCAGATACGCAGTATTTT. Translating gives CASSPFDRLADTQYF.

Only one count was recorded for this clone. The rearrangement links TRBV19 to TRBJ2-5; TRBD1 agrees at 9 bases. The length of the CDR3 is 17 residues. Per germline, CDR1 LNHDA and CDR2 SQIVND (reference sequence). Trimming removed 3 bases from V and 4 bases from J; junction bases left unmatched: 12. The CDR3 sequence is CASSIGHRGRRLETQYF. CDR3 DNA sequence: TGTGCCAGTAGTATTGGGCACAGGGGGCGCAGGTTAGAGACCCAGTACTTC.

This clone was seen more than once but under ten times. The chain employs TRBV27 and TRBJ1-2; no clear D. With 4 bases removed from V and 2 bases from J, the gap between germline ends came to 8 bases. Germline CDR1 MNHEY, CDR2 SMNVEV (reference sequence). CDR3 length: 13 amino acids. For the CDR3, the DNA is TGTGCCAGCAGTTCCTCGGGGAACTATGGCTACACCTTC. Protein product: CASSSSGNYGYTF.

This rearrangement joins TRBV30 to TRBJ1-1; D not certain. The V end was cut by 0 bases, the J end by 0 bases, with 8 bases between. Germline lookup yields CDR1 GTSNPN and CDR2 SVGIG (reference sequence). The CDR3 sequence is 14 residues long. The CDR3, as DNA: TGTGCCTGGAGTGTACGGGGTATGAACACTGAAGCTTTCTTT. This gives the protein CAWSVRGMNTEAFF.

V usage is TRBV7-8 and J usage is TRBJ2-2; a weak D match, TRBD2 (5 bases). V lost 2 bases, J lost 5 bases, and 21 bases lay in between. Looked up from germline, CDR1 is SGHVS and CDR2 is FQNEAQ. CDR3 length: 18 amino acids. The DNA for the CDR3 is TGTGCCAGCAGCTTAATGGGTCGTGGACTCCAACTAACCGGGGAGCTGTTTTTT. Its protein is CASSLMGRGLQLTGELFF. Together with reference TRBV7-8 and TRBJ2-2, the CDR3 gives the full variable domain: GAGVSQSPRYKVAKRGQDVALRCDPISGHVSLFWYQQALGQGPEFLTYFQNEAQLDKSGLPSDRFFAERPEGSVSTLKIQRTQQEDSAVYLCASSLMGRGLQLTGELFFGEGSRLTVL.